This T cell receptor (beta chain) was captured in a study of Graves' ophthalmopathy and Graves' hyperthyroidism. General study findings and limits: Separation of ophthalmopathy from stable hyperthyroidism was achieved by a 13-signature model, at 85% to 90% sensitivity and roughly 81% specificity. Ophthalmopathy progression was predicted with 70% to 71% sensitivity and roughly 74% specificity.

Enrollment excluded any patients with other autoimmune diseases, uncontrolled infections, pregnancy or lactation. The PBMCs were taken from approximately 9 ml of fresh peripheral blood. To note about this clonotype: No antigen is known for it.

Amplifying from RNA transcripts, the study obtained TCR beta CDR3 regions. HTBI primers served in a first-round RT-PCR, which a second-round multiplex PCR followed. Via MiXCR, TCRdb re-called the multiplex PCR reads, giving one row per CDR3 protein. This sample has approximately 460,000 distinct CDR3 sequences, with roughly 14% found just once. Germline assignment: CDR1 SGHRS and CDR2 YFSETQ. The CDR3 is 22 residues long. Trimming at V came to 0 bases and at J to 3 bases, leaving 21 bases not matched to a gene. This sequence was found in a woman aged 30 to 39 with Graves' ophthalmopathy. V gene TRBV5-1 combines with J gene TRBJ2-5; 12 bases are a match to TRBD2. The specimen was blood. The CDR3 DNA reads TGCGCCAGCAGCTTGGTTGAAAAAGACAGGCCTAACTGGACTAGCGGGAAAGAGACCCAGTACTTC. Protein product: CASSLVEKDRPNWTSGKETQYF. The full variable domain, rest sourced from reference TRBV5-1 and TRBJ2-5, is KAGVTQTPRYLIKTRGQQVTLSCSPISGHRSVSWYQQTPGQGLQFLFEYFSETQRNKGNFPGRFSGRQFSNSRSEMNVSTLELGDSALYLCASSLVEKDRPNWTSGKETQYFGPGTRLLVL.